This TCR beta chain was obtained from a study of CD8+CD57+ T cells in acquired aplastic anemia. Study-wide background: Across the sorted CD4+ and CD8+ cells, DNA amounts averaged around 3.2 ug. Whole-study results and caveats: In CD8+ cells, Simpson's diversity showed no significant difference between patients and controls.

Profiles of TCR beta VDJ and CDR3 were generated from a genomic DNA template. One entry per CDR3 protein, called by TCRdb with MiXCR from the reads. The data contain around 200,000 distinct CDR3 sequences, 48% of them singletons. It was patients with CD8+CD57+ cell expansion by flow cytometry who were chosen for sequencing. Germline CDR1 SNHLY, CDR2 FYNNEI. The CDR3 consists of 14 residues. Deletions cut 1 base from V and 4 bases from J, with 8 bases between. In regard to this clonotype: The antigen is unknown. A much larger clone differs from this one at a single base, so this may be a read error.

The material sequenced was sorted CD4+, CD8+, or CD8+CD57+ T cells (not recorded which) from PBMCs. The clonotype originates from a human donor with aplastic anemia. This chain joins TRBV2 and TRBJ1-5, with D maybe TRBD1 (6 bases). CDR3 bases: TGTGCCAGCAGTGAAGAACAGGGAAATCAGCCCCAGCATTTT. Translating it yields CASSEEQGNQPQHF.